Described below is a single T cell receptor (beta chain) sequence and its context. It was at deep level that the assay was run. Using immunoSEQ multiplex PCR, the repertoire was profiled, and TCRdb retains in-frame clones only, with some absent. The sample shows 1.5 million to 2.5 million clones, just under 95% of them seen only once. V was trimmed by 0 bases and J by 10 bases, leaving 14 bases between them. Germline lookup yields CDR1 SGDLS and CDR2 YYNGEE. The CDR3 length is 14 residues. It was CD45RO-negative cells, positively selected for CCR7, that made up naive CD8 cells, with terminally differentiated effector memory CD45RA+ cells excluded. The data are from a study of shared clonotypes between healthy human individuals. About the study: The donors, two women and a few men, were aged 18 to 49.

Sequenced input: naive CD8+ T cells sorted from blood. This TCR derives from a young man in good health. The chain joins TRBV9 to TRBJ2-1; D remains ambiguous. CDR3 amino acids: CASSVGPPQREQFF. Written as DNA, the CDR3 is TGTGCCAGCAGCGTAGGGCCGCCTCAAAGGGAGCAGTTCTTC.